This T cell receptor (beta chain) originates from a study of OX40 agonist ivuxolimab in advanced cancers. Only in-frame clones appear in the TCRdb table, and some are missing; sequencing was by immunoSEQ multiplex PCR. Of some 70,000 clones listed, 65% to 85% are singletons. Germline V gives CDR1 SGHNT, CDR2 YYREEE (reference sequence). This CDR3 contains 13 residues. With 0 bases removed from V and 7 bases from J, the gap between germline ends came to 10 bases. Sample: CD4+ or CD8+ T cells sorted from blood, taken in a trial of the OX40 agonist ivuxolimab. The gene calls are TRBV5-4 and TRBJ1-2; D is uncertain. This sequence was found in an adult with an advanced solid tumor such as melanoma, head and neck, liver or kidney cancer. The CDR3 bases are TGTGCCAGCAGCTTGGACAGTGATACTGGCTACACCTTC. Residues: CASSLDSDTGYTF.